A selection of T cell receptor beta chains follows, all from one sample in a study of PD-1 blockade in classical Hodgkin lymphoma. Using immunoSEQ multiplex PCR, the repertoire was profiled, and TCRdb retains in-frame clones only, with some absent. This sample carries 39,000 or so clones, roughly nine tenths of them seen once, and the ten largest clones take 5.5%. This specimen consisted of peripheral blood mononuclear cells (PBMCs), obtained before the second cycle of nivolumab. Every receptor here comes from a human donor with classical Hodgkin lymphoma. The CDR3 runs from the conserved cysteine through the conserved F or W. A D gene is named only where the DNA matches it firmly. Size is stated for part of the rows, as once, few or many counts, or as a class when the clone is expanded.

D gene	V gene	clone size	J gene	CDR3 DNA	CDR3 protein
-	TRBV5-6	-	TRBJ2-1	TGTGCCAGCAGCTTGGCCCCCGCGGGTGAGCAGTTCTTC	CASSLAPAGEQFF
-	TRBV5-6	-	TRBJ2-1	TGTGCCAGCAGCTTGGTGGTAGCGCCCTATGAGCAGTTCTTC	CASSLVVAPYEQFF
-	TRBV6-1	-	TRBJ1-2	TGTGCCAGCAGCCAGACTTCTAACTATGGCTACACCTTC	CASSQTSNYGYTF
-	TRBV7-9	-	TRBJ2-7	TGTGCCAGCAGCTTAGAGACCTGGCGGGACGAGCAGTACTTC	CASSLETWRDEQYF
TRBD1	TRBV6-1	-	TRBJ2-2	TGTGCCAGCATAGGACAGGGTCGAGCCACCGGGGAGCTGTTTTTT	CASIGQGRATGELFF
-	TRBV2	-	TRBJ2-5	TGTGCCAGCAGTGGGGGAATTGGAGAGACCCAGTACTTC	CASSGGIGETQYF
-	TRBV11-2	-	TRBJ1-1	TGTGCCAGCAGCTCCCGACTCTCCTCGGGGAACACTGAAGCTTTCTTT	CASSSRLSSGNTEAFF
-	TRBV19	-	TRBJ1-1	TGTGCCAGTATACGGAGGGAGGGGACTGAAGCTTTCTTT	CASIRREGTEAFF
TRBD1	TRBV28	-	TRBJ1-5	TGTGCCATCGACAGGGGGCCGGGTCAGCCCCAGCATTTT	CAIDRGPGQPQHF
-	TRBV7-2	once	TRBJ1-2	TGTGCCAGCAGCTTACCCGGGGGGGACAAAGGAGGCTACACCTTC	CASSLPGGDKGGYTF
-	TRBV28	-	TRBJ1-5	TGTGCCAGCAGTTTAATTGGGGGTCAGCCCCAGCATTTT	CASSLIGGQPQHF
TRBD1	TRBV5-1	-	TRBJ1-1	TGCGCCAGCAGCCCAAGACAGGGTGGGGACACTGAAGCTTTCTTT	CASSPRQGGDTEAFF
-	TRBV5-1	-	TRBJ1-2	TGCGCCAGCAGCTTGTCCGGGGCGCAGGGCTACACCTTC	CASSLSGAQGYTF
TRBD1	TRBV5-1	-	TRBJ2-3	TGCGCCAGCACTCCACCGGGACAGGGGATAAAGAATACGCAGTATTTT	CASTPPGQGIKNTQYF
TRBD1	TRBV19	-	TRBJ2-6	TGTGCCAGTAGGGGGATAAGACAGGGAACCTCTGGGGCCAACGTCCTGACTTTC	CASRGIRQGTSGANVLTF
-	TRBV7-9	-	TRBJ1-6	TGTGCCAGCAGCTCTTTTTGGATGAATTCACCCCTCCACTTT	CASSSFWMNSPLHF
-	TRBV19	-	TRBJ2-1	TGTGCCAGTAGTGAACGCTCGGGGAATGAGCAGTTCTTC	CASSERSGNEQFF